This T cell receptor beta chain was recovered during a study of blood T cell repertoires in COVID-19 (dated by TCRdb to 2018 to 2021). With respect to the entire study: Samples from collaborators originated in the United States, Italy and Spain and spanned both the acute and convalescent phases of COVID-19. The prospective study material was composed of cDNA or gDNA derived from T cells, B-cell-depleted T cells, or PBMCs. Deeply sampled blood TCRbeta repertoires from subjects exposed to, actively infected with, or recovered from COVID-19 were included in the dataset. The repertoires were made available in a free public database intended to serve as a resource for research on the immune response to SARS-CoV-2. The samples were drawn from two sources: the first 160 participants of the ongoing ImmuneRACE study, and 1,200 or so subjects contributed by 6 global collaborators. The sample metadata nearly always contained a de-identified subject ID, COVID-19 status, age in years and sex. Where available, HLA class I and class II types were obtained from metadata supplied by the sample provider rather than from assay-based typing. On the study overall, not on this receptor specifically: Clinical and demographic metadata were provided uncurated, with the amount varying by source and participant.

Counted from cysteine to phenylalanine, this CDR3 has 17 amino acids. Only CDR3 DNA is held: 51 bases, read in frame from base 1. The germline V and J ends show losses of 5 bases and 4 bases respectively, and no gene match explains 11 bases of the junction. From the germline V gene (reference sequence), CDR1 is SEHNR and CDR2 is FQNEAQ. Remarks on this clone: What this receptor recognizes is not known. Base-call qualities are not available, and no considerably larger clone is one nucleotide away.

In Seattle, one collaborating source enrolled patients while the infection was active and tracked those patients longitudinally over the course of disease. Collaborating institutions collected whole blood in K2EDTA tubes following their own protocols. Collaborator samples were shipped for TCRbeta analysis as frozen whole blood, isolated PBMCs, or DNA extracted from either sample type. The immunoSEQ Assay, a bias-controlled multiplex PCR, was used to amplify TCRbeta CDR3 regions from genomic DNA. Per the original workflow: The number of nucleated cells in each sample was estimated by amplification of reference gene primers within the assay. To quantify the absolute abundance of each unique TCRbeta CDR3 rearrangement, sequence reads were collapsed and filtered. For each sample, productive Simpson clonality was calculated by taking the square root of Simpson's diversity index across productive rearrangements. In TCRdb, the immuneACCESS table is reduced to in-frame sequences with V and J assigned. These tables do not hold every clone; where another copy was compared, an unresolved V gene accounts for under half, and the others remain unexplained. V and J calls and clone size are copied from that table; D and trimming were computed from the DNA. In this sample the table shows 40,000 to 45,000 clones, 87% of which occur a single time. The ten largest clonotypes hold nearly 4% of the sample.

The rearranged chain carries TRBV7-9 and TRBJ2-1; 10 bases in the junction line up with TRBD2. The sequenced sample was peripheral blood. This TCR came from a man in his forties or fifties with COVID-19, enrolled during active disease. The base sequence is TGTGCCAGCAGCCGCACCCGTTGGACTAGCGGATACAATGAGCAGTTCTTC. This gives the protein CASSRTRWTSGYNEQFF.